The entry below gives a single T cell receptor beta chain sequence along with its context. Its specificity is not known. The data originate from a study of cytomegalovirus exposure and HLA in healthy donors. Points from the study as a whole: Reports described diagnosis of cytomegalovirus status by the classifier as highly specific and sensitive. Many donors carried some public TCRs, although rarity characterized most TCR sequences.

The 120-subject validation cohort, separate from the approximately 640-subject first cohort, included the donors. Produced via immunoSEQ multiplex PCR; TCRdb's table is partial and in-frame only. The data hold around 160,000 clones, with around 90% observed a single time. The CDR3 consists of 13 residues. Germline V gene data show CDR1 as SGHAT and CDR2 as FQDESV (reference sequence). The V end lost 0 bases, the J end lost 4 bases, and 4 bases lay between the germline ends. Sample: PBMCs. The gene calls are TRBV11-1 and TRBJ1-3; unclear D gene. This clonotype originated in a man aged 18 to 29 in good health and CMV-seronegative. The CDR3 coding sequence is TGTGCCAGCAGCTTAGCTCTCGGAAACACCATATATTTT. Translation gives CASSLALGNTIYF.